This is a list of T cell receptor beta chains from one sample in a study of response to subunit inactivated influenza vaccine. TCRdb analysed the RT-PCR reads with MiXCR anew, one entry per CDR3 protein. This table has 530,000 or so distinct CDR3 sequences, 14% appearing once. The sample in question was PBMCs from blood, obtained about 12 days after vaccination. Source of these receptors: a man aged 45-65 years who received an inactivated influenza vaccine. Both conserved end residues are part of each CDR3. Each record gives: V gene, J gene, D gene, CDR3 length, clone size, CDR3 protein, CDR3 DNA. D genes are given only for firm matches. Part of the rows lack a size; the others show once, few, many or a class for expanded clones.

>TRBV28|TRBJ2-7|TRBD2|14|NA
CASSRGDGLYEQYF
TGTGCCAGCAGTCGGGGGGACGGTCTCTACGAGCAGTACTTC
>TRBV7-8|TRBJ1-4|NA|15|NA
CASSRSVAGADKLFF
TGTGCCAGCAGCCGCTCGGTCGCGGGGGCTGATAAACTGTTTTTT
>TRBV28|TRBJ2-7|NA|13|few
CAIQGQGTYEQYF
TGTGCCATACAAGGACAAGGAACCTACGAGCAGTACTTC
>TRBV10-3|TRBJ2-7|TRBD2|15|NA
CAISDLAGNSYEQYF
TGTGCCATCAGTGACCTAGCGGGTAACTCCTACGAGCAGTACTTC
>TRBV20-1|TRBJ2-3|NA|13|NA
CSAGVSDTDTQYF
TGCAGTGCAGGGGTGTCGGACACAGATACGCAGTATTTT
>TRBV29-1|TRBJ2-5|TRBD1|16|NA
CSVEGDPRGHQETQYF
TGCAGCGTTGAAGGCGATCCCAGGGGGCACCAAGAGACCCAGTACTTC
>TRBV24-1|TRBJ2-3|NA|15|NA
CATQIGGRPTDTQYF
TGTGCCACCCAGATAGGGGGGCGACCCACAGATACGCAGTATTTT
>TRBV20-1|TRBJ1-1|NA|14|NA
CSARDGDVHTEAFF
TGCAGTGCTAGAGATGGAGACGTGCACACTGAAGCTTTCTTT
>TRBV5-1|TRBJ2-7|TRBD2|17|NA
CASILRPGLAETYEQYF
TGCGCCAGCATCTTGCGCCCGGGACTAGCGGAAACCTACGAGCAGTACTTC
>TRBV5-1|TRBJ1-4|NA|15|many
CASSPSSATNEKLFF
TGCGCCAGCAGCCCATCTAGTGCAACTAATGAAAAACTGTTTTTT
>TRBV6-5|TRBJ1-2|TRBD1|15|NA
CASSYETGGHYGYTF
TGTGCCAGCAGTTACGAGACAGGGGGGCACTATGGCTACACCTTC
>TRBV15|TRBJ2-2|NA|16|NA
CATSRGALPHTGELFF
TGTGCCACCAGCAGAGGTGCACTCCCCCACACCGGGGAGCTGTTTTTT
>TRBV7-8|TRBJ2-7|NA|17|NA
CASSWARGAGRSYEQYF
TGTGCCAGCAGCTGGGCTAGGGGGGCAGGGCGGTCCTACGAGCAGTACTTC
>TRBV2|TRBJ2-2|NA|15|NA
CASSDSTRNTGELFF
TGTGCCAGCAGTGACTCGACTCGGAACACCGGGGAGCTGTTTTTT
>TRBV20-1|TRBJ2-3|TRBD2|17|NA
CSARDLREGGWADTQYF
TGCAGTGCTAGAGATCTGCGGGAGGGAGGTTGGGCAGATACGCAGTATTTT
>TRBV10-3|TRBJ1-5|TRBD1|13|NA
CAIGQGNDQPQHF
TGTGCCATTGGACAGGGCAATGATCAGCCCCAGCATTTT
>TRBV7-2|TRBJ2-1|NA|15|NA
CASSGRGGRLTEQFF
TGTGCCAGCAGCGGGAGGGGGGGTAGGTTGACTGAGCAGTTCTTC
>TRBV20-1|TRBJ2-5|NA|16|few
CSATPKGGTPQETQYF
TGCAGTGCTACCCCGAAGGGCGGGACACCTCAAGAGACCCAGTACTTC
>TRBV7-9|TRBJ1-6|NA|14|few
CASRSWEETSPLHF
TGTGCCAGCAGAAGCTGGGAGGAAACTTCACCCCTCCACTTT
>TRBV6-5|TRBJ2-7|NA|15|few
CASSYRRGGSYEQYF
TGTGCCAGCAGTTACCGCAGGGGAGGTTCCTACGAGCAGTACTTC
>TRBV7-2|TRBJ2-2|TRBD2|16|few
CASSTRTSYPTGELFF
TGTGCCAGCAGCACACGGACTAGCTACCCGACCGGGGAGCTGTTTTTT
>TRBV5-5|TRBJ2-5|NA|16|NA
CASSFRGGPSQETQYF
TGTGCCAGCAGCTTTCGCGGCGGACCGTCCCAAGAGACCCAGTACTTC
>TRBV20-1|TRBJ2-7|TRBD2|15|NA
CSARQGLAETYEQYF
TGCAGTGCTAGACAGGGACTAGCGGAGACCTACGAGCAGTACTTC
>TRBV28|TRBJ2-7|TRBD2|17|NA
CASSLPVGREGHNEQYF
TGTGCCAGCAGTTTACCCGTTGGGCGGGAGGGCCACAACGAGCAGTACTTC
>TRBV6-1|TRBJ2-7|NA|15|few
CASRTFGTPSYEQYF
TGTGCCAGCAGGACGTTCGGGACACCCTCCTACGAGCAGTACTTC
>TRBV25-1|TRBJ2-3|NA|14|NA
CASSGVGYTDTQYF
TGTGCCAGCAGTGGAGTGGGGTACACAGATACGCAGTATTTT
>TRBV28|TRBJ2-5|TRBD1|15|few
CASQTPGGAIETQYF
TGTGCCAGTCAAACCCCAGGGGGCGCGATAGAGACCCAGTACTTC
>TRBV6-6|TRBJ1-5|NA|12|few
CASMTGGQPQHF
TGTGCCAGCATGACAGGCGGGCAGCCCCAGCATTTT
>TRBV11-2|TRBJ2-3|TRBD1|14|NA
CASSPTGDIDTQYF
TGTGCCAGCAGCCCGACAGGGGATATAGATACGCAGTATTTT
>TRBV7-8|TRBJ2-1|TRBD1|19|NA
CASSLGGVTGARSYNEQFF
TGTGCCAGCAGCTTAGGGGGAGTAACAGGGGCCCGTTCCTACAATGAGCAGTTCTTC
>TRBV4-1|TRBJ2-5|TRBD2|15|many
CASSHLQAGVETQYF
TGCGCCAGCAGCCACCTACAAGCGGGAGTAGAGACCCAGTACTTC
>TRBV12-5|TRBJ2-2|NA|12|few
CASGFGTGELFF
TGTGCTAGTGGTTTTGGCACCGGGGAGCTGTTTTTT
>TRBV7-3|TRBJ2-1|NA|12|NA
CASSSTVHEQFF
TGTGCCAGCAGCTCCACTGTCCATGAGCAGTTCTTC
>TRBV4-3|TRBJ2-7|NA|15|few
CASSQDKGSSYEQYF
TGCGCCAGCAGCCAAGATAAGGGGTCCTCTTACGAGCAGTACTTC
>TRBV7-2|TRBJ1-1|TRBD1|16|few
CASSLVPGQGIAEAFF
TGTGCCAGCAGCTTAGTACCGGGACAGGGGATCGCTGAAGCTTTCTTT
>TRBV12-3/TRBV12-4|TRBJ2-5|TRBD2|15|few
CASSSRTSGQETQYF
TGTGCCAGCAGTTCCCGGACTAGCGGCCAAGAGACCCAGTACTTC
>TRBV12-3/TRBV12-4|TRBJ2-7|TRBD2|15|many
CASSSGLAGHYEQYF
TGTGCCAGCAGTTCGGGACTAGCGGGACACTACGAGCAGTACTTC
>TRBV7-9|TRBJ2-1|TRBD2|16|few
CASSFGGRALYNEQFF
TGTGCCAGCAGCTTCGGCGGGAGGGCCCTCTACAATGAGCAGTTCTTC
>TRBV7-2|TRBJ2-7|TRBD2|17|medium-sized
CASSFSTSGNGGYEQYF
TGTGCCAGCAGCTTTTCAACTAGCGGGAATGGGGGCTACGAGCAGTACTTC
>TRBV28|TRBJ1-2|NA|14|NA
CASSSLATNYGYTF
TGTGCCAGCAGTTCCCTCGCAACTAACTATGGCTACACCTTC
>TRBV29-1|TRBJ2-1|TRBD2|12|few
CSRPGGQGEQFF
TGCAGCCGTCCGGGGGGGCAGGGGGAGCAGTTCTTC
>TRBV6-5|TRBJ2-7|NA|16|NA
CASSYSVRQPGYEQYF
TGTGCCAGCAGTTACTCTGTCCGACAGCCCGGTTACGAGCAGTACTTC